There are a few counts of the clone carrying this TCR beta chain. As yet, its antigen is unknown. In total, each donor contributed a single heparinised blood draw that averaged around 120 mL. Each sorted population was over 95% pure. The data derive from a study of beta chain features in type 1 diabetes. Overall study context: Sorted cells from all samples, numbering roughly 100 million, were examined.

With V trimmed by 1 base and J by 6 bases, 5 bases remained unmatched. CDR1 is LGHNT, CDR2 FRNRAP, per germline. The CDR3 is 14 residues long. Expressed TCRB transcripts got sequenced, as all isolated RNA was reverse transcribed. The repertoire was sequenced with immunoSEQ multiplex PCR; TCRdb's copy has only in-frame clones and lacks some. The sample consists of about 22,000 clones, 50% to 60% of them appearing once. Study-level findings and limits: There was a moderate but significant shortening of TCRB CDR3s in all four CD4+ subsets of Type 1 diabetes patients.

Sequencing was performed on stem cell memory CD4+ T cells from blood. The sequence was obtained from a man between 18 and 29 years old with type 1 diabetes. This sequence joins TRBV12-5 and TRBJ2-7; 8 positions match TRBD2. The CDR3 loop reads CASGLDGRAGEQYF. Here the CDR3 DNA reads TGTGCTAGTGGTTTGGACGGGAGGGCAGGCGAGCAGTACTTC.